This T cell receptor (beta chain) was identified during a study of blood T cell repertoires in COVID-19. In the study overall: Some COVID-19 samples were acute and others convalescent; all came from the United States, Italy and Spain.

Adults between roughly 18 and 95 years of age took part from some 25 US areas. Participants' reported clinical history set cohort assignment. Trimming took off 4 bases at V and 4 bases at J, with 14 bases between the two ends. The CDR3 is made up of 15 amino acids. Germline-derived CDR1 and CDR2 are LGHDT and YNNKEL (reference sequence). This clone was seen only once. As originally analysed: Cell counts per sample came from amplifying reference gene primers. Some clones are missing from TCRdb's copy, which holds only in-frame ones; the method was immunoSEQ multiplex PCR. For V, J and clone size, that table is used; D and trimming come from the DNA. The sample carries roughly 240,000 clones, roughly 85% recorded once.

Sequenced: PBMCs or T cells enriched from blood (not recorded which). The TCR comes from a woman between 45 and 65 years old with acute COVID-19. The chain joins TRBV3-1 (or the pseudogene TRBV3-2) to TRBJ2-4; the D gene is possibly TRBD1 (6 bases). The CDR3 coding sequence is TGTGCCAGCAGCCCTCCAGGGGCGAGGAAAAACATTCAGTACTTC. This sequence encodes CASSPPGARKNIQYF.